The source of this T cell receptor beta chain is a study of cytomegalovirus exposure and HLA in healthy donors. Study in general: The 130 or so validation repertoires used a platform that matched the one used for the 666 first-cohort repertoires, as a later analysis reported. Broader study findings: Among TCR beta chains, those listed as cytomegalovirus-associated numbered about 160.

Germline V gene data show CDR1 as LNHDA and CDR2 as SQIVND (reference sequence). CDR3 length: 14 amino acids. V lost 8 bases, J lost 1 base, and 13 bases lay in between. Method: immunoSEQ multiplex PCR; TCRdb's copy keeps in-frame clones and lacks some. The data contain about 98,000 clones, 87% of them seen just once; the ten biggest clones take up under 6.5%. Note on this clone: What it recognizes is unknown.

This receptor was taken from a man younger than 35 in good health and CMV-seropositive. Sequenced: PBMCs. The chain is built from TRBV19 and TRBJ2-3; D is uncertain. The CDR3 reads CASWSTRGTDTQYF. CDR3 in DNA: TGTGCCAGTTGGAGTACCCGGGGCACAGATACGCAGTATTTT.